The 9 T cell receptor beta chains below were found in one sample sequenced in a study of shared clonotypes between healthy human individuals. Libraries were prepared by immunoSEQ multiplex PCR; TCRdb keeps only in-frame clonotypes and omits some of them. This table holds over 950,000 clones, roughly 80% found once. The sample taken for sequencing was memory CD4+ T cells from PBMCs. Subset: CD45RA-negative fraction. Receptors were obtained from a man younger than 35 in good health. Some clones in this sample may be carry-over from other donors' samples.

This clone was seen many times. The chain recombines TRBV28 with TRBJ1-5, with D perhaps TRBD1 (6 bases). This CDR3 has 14 amino acids. The germline V gene has CDR1 MDHEN and CDR2 SYDVKM. V shed 8 bases and J shed 3 bases, with 14 bases lying between them. CDR3 amino acids: CASRGGALNQPQHF. CDR3 in DNA: TGTGCCAGCCGTGGGGGGGCACTCAATCAGCCCCAGCATTTT.

V is TRBV2 and J is TRBJ2-2; a possible D gene is TRBD1 (5 bases). V shed 4 bases and J shed 1 base, with 7 bases lying between them. The V gene's germline CDR1 is SNHLY and CDR2 FYNNEI. The CDR3 has 14 residues. CDR3 DNA: TGTGCCAGCAGTGGACAGAAGAACACCGGGGAGCTGTTTTTT. This gives the protein CASSGQKNTGELFF.

The chain carries TRBV21-1 and TRBJ1-4; TRBD1 is the table's D call and was not checked against the DNA. TRBV21-1 is a pseudogene locus. The CDR3 has 20 residues. This chain's CDR3 is CASSKAHDRGIRSTNEKLFF. The CDR3 coding sequence is TGTGCCAGCAGCAAAGCGCATGACAGGGGGATCCGTTCAACTAATGAAAAACTGTTTTTT.

V and J are TRBV27 and TRBJ2-7; no reliable D call. The CDR3 is 15 amino acids. Trimming left V 5 bases short and J 3 bases short, with 17 bases between. CDR1 MNHEY and CDR2 SMNVEV come from the germline V gene (reference sequence). CDR3 DNA: TGTGCCAGCAGTCTCTCTGGAAATGGTTACTACGAGCAGTACTTC. As protein: CASSLSGNGYYEQYF.

CDR3 coding DNA: TGCGCCAGCAGCCCCGGGACAGGGGGCAACGAGCAGTACTTC. Translating it yields CASSPGTGGNEQYF. The J gene is TRBJ2-7, the V gene TRBV5-1; 12 bases agree with TRBD1. CDR1 is SGHRS, CDR2 YFSETQ, per germline. There are 14 residues in the CDR3. Unmatched junction bases numbered 4, after V lost 4 bases and J lost 5 bases.

The V and J genes are TRBV28 and TRBJ1-1; the D is unclear. Germline V gene sequence: CDR1 MDHEN, CDR2 SYDVKM. The CDR3 runs 14 residues. The V and J ends lost 0 bases and 6 bases respectively, with 11 bases between them. The CDR3 reads CASSLWQAGAEAFF. In DNA form, the CDR3 reads TGTGCCAGCAGTTTATGGCAGGCTGGGGCTGAAGCTTTCTTT.

This chain connects TRBV5-4 to TRBJ2-3, with TRBD2 identical over 10 bases. This CDR3 spans 15 amino acids. Germline CDR1 SGHNT, CDR2 YYREEE (reference sequence). J gave up 5 bases and V 4 bases, and 7 bases lay outside the gene matches. The CDR3 is CASSPATSGEDTQYF. In DNA, the CDR3 is TGTGCCAGCAGCCCAGCTACTAGCGGGGAAGATACGCAGTATTTT.

Regarding this clone: The identical CDR3 is also encoded by other nucleotide sequences in the sample. The V gene is TRBV5-1, the J gene TRBJ2-3; 10 nucleotides line up with TRBD2. J gave up 1 base and V 2 bases, and 4 bases lay outside the gene matches. Germline-derived CDR1 and CDR2 are SGHRS and YFSETQ. The CDR3 is made up of 16 amino acids. The CDR3 sequence is CASSLAGGPGTDTQYF. In DNA, the CDR3 is TGCGCCAGCAGCTTAGCGGGAGGGCCCGGCACAGATACGCAGTATTTT.

As to this clone: It is likely a read error: a sequence one base away is far more abundant. Other DNA sequences from this sample encode an identical CDR3 as well. This chain links TRBV29-1 with TRBJ1-1, with D hard to call. CDR1 and CDR2 from the germline V gene are SQVTM and ANQGSEA. This CDR3 contains 14 residues. The CDR3 nucleotides read TGCAGCGTTGTCCTAACCCGGGGTGGGATTGAAGCTTTATTT. It codes for CSVVLTRGGIEALF.